This is a list of T cell receptor beta chains from one sample in a study of patients and donors after allogeneic stem cell transplantation. One entry per CDR3 protein, called by TCRdb with MiXCR from the RT-PCR reads. The sample has some 960,000 distinct CDR3 sequences, approximately 19% seen once. Input material: blood, either unsorted or a sorted T cell fraction (not recorded which). The receptors here all came from a human donor who was either an allogeneic HSCT recipient or a stem cell or donor lymphocyte infusion donor (not recorded which). It is not recorded whose cells these are; they may come from a transplant donor. The CDR3 runs from the conserved cysteine through the conserved F or W. D genes are given only for firm matches. Size tells how often a clone was seen (once, few, many) or the class of an expanded clone, and some rows leave it out.

d_gene,abundance,j_gene,v_gene,CDR3aa,CDR3nt
TRBD1,few,TRBJ1-6,TRBV20-1,CSASPQGESPLHF,TGCAGTGCTAGTCCCCAGGGGGAATCACCCCTCCACTTT
TRBD1,few,TRBJ1-2,TRBV12-3/TRBV12-4,CASSLFIQGENGYTF,TGTGCCAGCAGTTTATTCATCCAGGGGGAGAATGGCTACACCTTC
-,few,TRBJ1-5,TRBV6-1,CASSDGRNQPQHF,TGTGCCAGCAGTGATGGCAGAAATCAGCCCCAGCATTTT
-,-,TRBJ2-1,TRBV6-5,CASSYRDNSYNEQFF,TGTGCCAGCAGTTACCGGGACAACTCCTACAATGAGCAGTTCTTC
-,few,TRBJ1-5,TRBV20-1,CSARGPPGNSNQPQHF,TGCAGTGCTAGAGGCCCCCCGGGCAATAGCAATCAGCCCCAGCATTTT
-,once,TRBJ2-7,TRBV10-3,CAISARGGEQYF,TGTGCCATCAGTGCCCGGGGAGGCGAGCAGTACTTC
-,-,TRBJ1-2,TRBV4-3,CASSPSGGAVYGYTF,TGCGCCAGCAGCCCGTCGGGAGGGGCTGTCTATGGCTACACCTTC
TRBD2,few,TRBJ2-7,TRBV18,CASSPPPSGWSEQYF,TGTGCCAGCTCACCACCTCCTAGCGGGTGGTCCGAGCAGTACTTC
TRBD2,-,TRBJ2-7,TRBV20-1,CSARDRRGGREQYF,TGCAGTGCTAGAGATCGCCGGGGGGGGCGGGAGCAGTACTTC
-,-,TRBJ2-7,TRBV29-1,CSVGSPSATYEQYF,TGCAGCGTTGGTTCTCCTAGCGCAACCTACGAGCAGTACTTC
-,-,TRBJ1-2,TRBV5-1,CASSLGYSVNYGYTF,TGCGCCAGCAGCTTGGGGTACAGCGTAAACTATGGCTACACCTTC
-,few,TRBJ2-3,TRBV7-2,CASSLVDLESDTQYF,TGTGCCAGCAGCTTAGTGGACCTGGAGTCAGATACGCAGTATTTT
-,-,TRBJ2-7,TRBV5-1,CASSLGLADPKESYEQYF,TGCGCCAGCAGCTTGGGGTTGGCAGATCCGAAAGAATCCTACGAGCAGTACTTC
-,few,TRBJ2-1,TRBV5-6,CASSSTWLRATYNEQFF,TGTGCCAGCAGCTCAACTTGGTTGCGGGCGACCTACAATGAGCAGTTCTTC
-,-,TRBJ2-1,TRBV30,CAWTKRIRNEQFF,TGTGCCTGGACTAAGCGGATACGGAATGAGCAGTTCTTC
-,-,TRBJ2-7,TRBV7-2,CASSLVVGGYYEQYF,TGTGCCAGCAGCTTAGTTGTAGGGGGATACTACGAGCAGTACTTC
-,few,TRBJ1-5,TRBV12-3/TRBV12-4,CASSLGSTPQHF,TGTGCCAGCAGTTTAGGGAGTACGCCCCAGCATTTT
-,-,TRBJ2-5,TRBV20-1,CSAMIRGPPETQYF,TGCAGTGCTATGATCAGGGGACCTCCGGAGACCCAGTACTTC
-,many,TRBJ1-1,TRBV18,CASSPQVNTEAFF,TGCGCCAGCAGCCCACAGGTGAACACTGAAGCTTTCTTT